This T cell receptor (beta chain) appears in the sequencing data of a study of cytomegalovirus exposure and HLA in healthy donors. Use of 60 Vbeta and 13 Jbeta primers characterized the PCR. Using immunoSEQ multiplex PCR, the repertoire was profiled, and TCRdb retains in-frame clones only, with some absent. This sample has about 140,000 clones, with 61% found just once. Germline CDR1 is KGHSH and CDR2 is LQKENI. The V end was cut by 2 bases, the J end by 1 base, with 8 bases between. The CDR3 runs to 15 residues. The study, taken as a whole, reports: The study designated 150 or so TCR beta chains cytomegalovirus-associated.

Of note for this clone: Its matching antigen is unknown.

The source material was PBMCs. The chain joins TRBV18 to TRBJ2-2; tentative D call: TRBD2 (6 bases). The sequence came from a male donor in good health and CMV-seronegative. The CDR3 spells CASSPMEGNTGELFF. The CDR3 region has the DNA TGTGCCAGCTCACCAATGGAGGGGAACACCGGGGAGCTGTTTTTT.